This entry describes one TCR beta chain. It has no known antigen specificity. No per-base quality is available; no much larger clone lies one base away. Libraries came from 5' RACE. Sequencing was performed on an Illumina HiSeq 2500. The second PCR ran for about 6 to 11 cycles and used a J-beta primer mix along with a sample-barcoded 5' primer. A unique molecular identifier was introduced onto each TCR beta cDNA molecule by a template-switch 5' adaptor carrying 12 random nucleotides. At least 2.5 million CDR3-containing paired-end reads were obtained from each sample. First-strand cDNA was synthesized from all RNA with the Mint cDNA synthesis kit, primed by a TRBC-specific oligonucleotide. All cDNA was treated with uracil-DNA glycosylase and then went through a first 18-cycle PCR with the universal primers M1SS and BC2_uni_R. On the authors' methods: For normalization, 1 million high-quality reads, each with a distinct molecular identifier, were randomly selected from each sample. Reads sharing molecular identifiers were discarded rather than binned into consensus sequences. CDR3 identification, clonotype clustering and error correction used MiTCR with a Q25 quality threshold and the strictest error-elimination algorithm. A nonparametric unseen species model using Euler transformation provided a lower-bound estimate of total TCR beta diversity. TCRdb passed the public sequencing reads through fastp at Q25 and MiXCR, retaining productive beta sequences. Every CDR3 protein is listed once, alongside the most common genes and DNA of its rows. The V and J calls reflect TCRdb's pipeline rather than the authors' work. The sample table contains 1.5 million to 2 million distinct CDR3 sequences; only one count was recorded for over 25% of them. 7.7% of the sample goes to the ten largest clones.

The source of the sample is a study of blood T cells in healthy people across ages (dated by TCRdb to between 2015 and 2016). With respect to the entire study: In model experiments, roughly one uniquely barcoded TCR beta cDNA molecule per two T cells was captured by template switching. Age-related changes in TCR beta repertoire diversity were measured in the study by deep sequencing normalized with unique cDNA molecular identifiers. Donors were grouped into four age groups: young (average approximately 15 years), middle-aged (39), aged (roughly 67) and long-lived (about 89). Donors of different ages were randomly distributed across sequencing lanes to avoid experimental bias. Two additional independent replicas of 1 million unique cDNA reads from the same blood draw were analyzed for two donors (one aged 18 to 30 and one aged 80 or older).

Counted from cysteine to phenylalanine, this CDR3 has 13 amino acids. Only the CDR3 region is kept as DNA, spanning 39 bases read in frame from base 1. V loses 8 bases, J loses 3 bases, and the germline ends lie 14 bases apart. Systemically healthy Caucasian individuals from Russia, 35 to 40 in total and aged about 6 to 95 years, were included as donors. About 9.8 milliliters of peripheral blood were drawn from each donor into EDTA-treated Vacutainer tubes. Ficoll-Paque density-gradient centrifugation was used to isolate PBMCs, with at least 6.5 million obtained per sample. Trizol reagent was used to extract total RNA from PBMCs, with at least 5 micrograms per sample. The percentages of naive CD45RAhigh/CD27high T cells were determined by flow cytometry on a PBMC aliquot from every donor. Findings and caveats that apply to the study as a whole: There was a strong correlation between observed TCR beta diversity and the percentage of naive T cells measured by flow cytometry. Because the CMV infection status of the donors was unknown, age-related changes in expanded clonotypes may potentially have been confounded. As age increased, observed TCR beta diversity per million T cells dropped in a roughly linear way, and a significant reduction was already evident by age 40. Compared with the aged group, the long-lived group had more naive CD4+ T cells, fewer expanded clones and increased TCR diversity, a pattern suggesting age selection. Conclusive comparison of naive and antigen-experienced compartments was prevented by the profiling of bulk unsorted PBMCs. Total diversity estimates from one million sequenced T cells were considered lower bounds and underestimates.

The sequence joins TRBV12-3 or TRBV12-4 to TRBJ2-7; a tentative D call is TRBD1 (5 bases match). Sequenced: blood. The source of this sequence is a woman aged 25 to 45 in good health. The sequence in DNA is TGTGCCAGCGCCCAGGCAGGGTACTACGAGCAGTACTTC. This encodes CASAQAGYYEQYF.